The clone carrying this T cell receptor (beta chain) was seen a few times. TCRdb re-called the 5' RACE reads through MiXCR, storing one row per CDR3 protein. This table has 450,000 to 650,000 distinct CDR3 sequences, nearly 10% appearing once. The sample belongs to a study of identical twins. These data also featured in a second study, about yellow fever vaccine responses in identical twins.

The receptor comes from a woman younger than 35 in good health. Sequencing was done on a sample of PBMCs.

The CDR3 nucleotides read TGTGCCAGCAGTGTTCTAGGGGGTGACGACGAGCAGTACTTC. This codes for CASSVLGGDDEQYF. The chain uses TRBV2 and TRBJ2-7, with a tentative D call TRBD1 (6 bases). The V end was cut by 4 bases, the J end by 5 bases, with 15 bases between. CDR1 is SNHLY and CDR2 is FYNNEI in the germline V gene. The CDR3 extends over 14 amino acids. Supplemented by reference TRBV2 and TRBJ2-7, the full variable domain reads EPEVTQTPSHQVTQMGQEVILRCVPISNHLYFYWYRQILGQKVEFLVSFYNNEISEKSEIFDDQFSVERPDGSNFTLKIRSTKLEDSAMYFCASSVLGGDDEQYFGPGTRLTVT.